Included here is one T cell receptor (beta chain) sequence, with context. Its antigen is unknown. A marrow graft followed busulfan-fludarabine conditioning, with cyclophosphamide on days +3 and +4. The CDR3 length is 16 residues. Looked up from germline, CDR1 is GTSNPN and CDR2 is SVGIG (reference sequence). V shed 0 bases and J shed 1 base, with 14 bases lying between them. Assay used: immunoSEQ multiplex PCR; TCRdb lists only in-frame clones, some missing. The profile shows about 40,000 clones, about 92% of them singletons. The data are from a study of T cells after posttransplantation cyclophosphamide. General study points: Donor CD8+ memory clones often dominated recipient blood repertoires at later times. TRB clonality was highly associated with recipient CMV seropositivity and reactivation. Tissue-infiltrating T cells from skin or gut overlapped little with blood T cells.

The TCR sequence derives from a male patient aged 55 to 69 who received an allogeneic stem cell transplant from a related donor and was CMV-positive. Some T cells may be supplied by the graft donor. Material: PBMCs, obtained roughly 60 days after allogeneic stem cell transplant with posttransplant cyclophosphamide. The rearrangement uses TRBV30 and TRBJ2-3; a weak D match, TRBD2 (6 bases). Written as DNA, the CDR3 is TGTGCCTGGAGTGTACTGCGGGGCCTCGGCACAGATACGCAGTATTTT. Amino acids: CAWSVLRGLGTDTQYF.